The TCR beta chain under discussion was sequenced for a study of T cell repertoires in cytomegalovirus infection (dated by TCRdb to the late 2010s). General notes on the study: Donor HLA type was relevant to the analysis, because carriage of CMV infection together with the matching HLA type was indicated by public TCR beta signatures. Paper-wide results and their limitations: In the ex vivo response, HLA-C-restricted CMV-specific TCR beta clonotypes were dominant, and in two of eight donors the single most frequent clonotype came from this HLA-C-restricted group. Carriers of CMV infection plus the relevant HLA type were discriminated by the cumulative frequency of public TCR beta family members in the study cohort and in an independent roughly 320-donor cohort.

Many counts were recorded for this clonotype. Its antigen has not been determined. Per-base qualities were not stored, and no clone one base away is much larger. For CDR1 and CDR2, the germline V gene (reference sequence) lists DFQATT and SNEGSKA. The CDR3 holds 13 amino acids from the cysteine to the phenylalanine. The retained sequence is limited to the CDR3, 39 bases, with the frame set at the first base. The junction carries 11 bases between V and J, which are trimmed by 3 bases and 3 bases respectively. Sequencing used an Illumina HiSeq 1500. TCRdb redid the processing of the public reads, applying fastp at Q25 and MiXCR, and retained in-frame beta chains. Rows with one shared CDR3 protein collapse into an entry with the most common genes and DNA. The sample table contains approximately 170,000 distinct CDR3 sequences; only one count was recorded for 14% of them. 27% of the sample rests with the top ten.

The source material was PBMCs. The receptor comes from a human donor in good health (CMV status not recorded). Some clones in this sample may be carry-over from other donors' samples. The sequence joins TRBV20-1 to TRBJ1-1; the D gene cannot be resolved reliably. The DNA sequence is TGCAGTGCTAGGAACACAGTATACACTGAAGCTTTCTTT. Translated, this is CSARNTVYTEAFF.